This T cell receptor beta chain was found in a study of read filtering for tumor transcriptome and immune sequencing. This CDR3 region has 13 residues. Germline lookup yields CDR1 LGHNT and CDR2 FRNRAP. Remarks on this clonotype: It may be a read error: a sequence one base away is much more abundant.

This library used about 400 ng RNA and molecular barcoded adaptors spanning alpha/delta and beta/gamma chains. TCRdb redid the calling of the reads with MiXCR, one entry per CDR3 protein. Of about 63,000 distinct CDR3 sequences in the sample, 11% to 15% were seen once. This sequence joins TRBV12-5 and TRBJ2-7, with TRBD2 as a possible D gene (5 bases). Sequences were obtained from a population of CD138-negative cells sorted from bone marrow. This TCR derives from a donor at least 40 years old with multiple myeloma. CDR3 DNA: TGTGCCAGCAGGAGCGGCACTTCCTACAAGCAGTACTTC. Amino acid sequence: CASRSGTSYKQYF.